This passage covers 3 T cell receptor beta chains from one sample sequenced in a study of cytomegalovirus exposure and HLA in healthy donors (dated by TCRdb to about 2017). Libraries were made using the immunoSEQ multiplex PCR assay. A mixture of 60 forward primers for TCR Vbeta segments and 13 reverse primers for TCR Jbeta segments was used in the multiplex PCR. This is the immuneACCESS table as TCRdb keeps it, with only in-frame sequences that have V and J called. A part of the clones is gone; compared with another copy, unresolved V genes explain less than half, and the rest is unexplained. The sample table shows 150,000 to 200,000 clones, and around 88% are seen once. Of the sample, approximately 2% is held by the ten largest clones. Sequenced input: PBMCs. These receptors were taken from a woman in her late teens or twenties in good health and CMV-seronegative.

In the case of this clone: A read error may account for a junction end that differs from germline. The V call is TRBV7-7, the J call TRBJ2-7, with 9 positions matching TRBD1. Per germline, CDR1 SSHAT and CDR2 FNYEAQ (reference sequence). This CDR3 is built from 13 residues. CDR3 amino acids: CASSSDRGYEQYF. The DNA of the CDR3 is TGTGCTAGCAGCTCGGACAGGGGTTACGAGCAGTACTTC.

V is TRBV29-1 and J is TRBJ1-1, with a tentative D call TRBD1 (6 bases). The CDR3 is made up of 13 amino acids. Germline loops: CDR1 SQVTM, CDR2 ANQGSEA. Trimming stripped 4 bases from V and 1 base from J, with 10 bases between. The CDR3 bases are TGCAGCGTTGGGGCAGGGGAGAACACTGAAGCTTTCTTT. It is translated as CSVGAGENTEAFF.

The chain joins TRBV4-1 to TRBJ2-5, with 11 bases aligning to TRBD2. The CDR3 loop spans 15 amino acids. With 10 bases clipped from V and 4 bases from J, the junction kept 11 bases outside the gene matches. Germline V CDR1 and CDR2: MGHRA, YSYEKL. The CDR3 spells CANPHSGRAGETQYF. The CDR3 coding sequence is TGCGCCAACCCTCATAGCGGGAGGGCCGGAGAGACCCAGTACTTC.